The sequence of this T cell receptor beta chain was determined in a study of blood T cells in healthy people across ages. General study points: A strong correlation was seen between TCR beta diversity and naive T cell percentage.

A second PCR, run for about 6 to 11 cycles, used a sample-barcoded 5' primer plus a J-beta primer mix. Every single cDNA molecule received a tag from a template-switch adaptor with 12 random nucleotides. Every sample produced at least 2.5 million CDR3-containing paired-end reads. TCRdb reanalysed the 5' RACE reads using MiXCR and keeps one entry per CDR3 protein. Counted here are around 1,500,000 distinct CDR3 sequences, under 30% occurring once; the ten biggest clones make up roughly 8.2%. This clonotype was detected ten times or more. What it binds is unknown. The junction had 14 bases not matched to a gene; V was cut back by 10 bases and J by 7 bases. Germline lookup yields CDR1 ENHRY and CDR2 SYGVKD. The CDR3 has 15 amino acids.

This chain connects TRBV10-3 to TRBJ2-1; 9 bases match TRBD1. The origin of this receptor is a woman aged 25-40 years in good health. The sequencing input was blood. The CDR3 bases are TGTGCCACCATAAGGGGCTCCGGGACAGGGAATGAGCAGTTCTTC. It is translated as CATIRGSGTGNEQFF.